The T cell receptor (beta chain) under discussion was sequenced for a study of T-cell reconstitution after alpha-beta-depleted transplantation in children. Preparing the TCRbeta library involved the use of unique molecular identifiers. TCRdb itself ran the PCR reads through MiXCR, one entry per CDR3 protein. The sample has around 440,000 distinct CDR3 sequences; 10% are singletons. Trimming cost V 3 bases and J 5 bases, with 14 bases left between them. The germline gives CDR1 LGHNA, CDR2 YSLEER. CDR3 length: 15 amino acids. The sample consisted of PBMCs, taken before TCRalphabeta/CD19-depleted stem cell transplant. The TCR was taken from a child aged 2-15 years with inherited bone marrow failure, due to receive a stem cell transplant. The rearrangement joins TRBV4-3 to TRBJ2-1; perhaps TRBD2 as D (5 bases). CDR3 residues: CASSHHPGLNNEQFF. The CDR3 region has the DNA TGCGCCAGCAGCCACCATCCAGGACTGAACAATGAGCAGTTCTTC.